The rows below give T cell receptor beta chains drawn from one sample of a study of T cell responses to AZD1222 COVID-19 vaccine. Data came from immunoSEQ multiplex PCR; TCRdb stores just in-frame clones and leaves some out. The sample includes more than 75,000 clones, 70% to 90% of them seen just once. Sequenced here: peripheral blood, sampled on day 0 of AZD1222 vaccination. These receptors originate from an adult in good health. The CDR3 runs from the conserved cysteine through the conserved F or W. D genes are given only for firm matches. Expanded clones are given a class, and other clones once, few, many or no size at all.

j_call d_call v_call clone_size cdr3_nt cdr3_aa
TRBJ2-1 - TRBV3-1/TRBV3-2 - TGTGCCAGCAGCCAAACCTCAGGGTCTGAGCAGTTCTTC CASSQTSGSEQFF
TRBJ2-7 - TRBV10-3 - TGTGCCATCAGTGAGCAGGTAGGGCTGTACGAGCAGTACTTC CAISEQVGLYEQYF
TRBJ1-1 - TRBV4-2 - TGTGCCAGCAGCCAAGATCCCGGGCTGAACACTGAAGCTTTCTTT CASSQDPGLNTEAFF
TRBJ2-4 - TRBV3-1/TRBV3-2 - TGTGCCAGCAGTGAAGCCGGGGAAACCAAAAACATTCAGTACTTC CASSEAGETKNIQYF
TRBJ1-2 - TRBV6-5 - TGTGCCGCATCCAACGGGGGGGCCGCCCATGGCTACACCTTC CAASNGGAAHGYTF
TRBJ2-7 TRBD1 TRBV19 once TGTGCCAGTAGTATAGCCTTGACAGGGGACGAGCAGTACTTC CASSIALTGDEQYF
TRBJ2-2 TRBD2 TRBV3-1/TRBV3-2 - TGTGCCAGCAGCAGGGGGACTAGCGATGCGGGGGAGCTGTTTTTT CASSRGTSDAGELFF
TRBJ1-6 - TRBV3-1/TRBV3-2 - TGTGCCAGCAGCCAAGTACCGGGACACGGTAATTCACCCCTCCACTTT CASSQVPGHGNSPLHF
TRBJ1-5 - TRBV6-6 - TGTGCCAGCAGTAGGGGGGAACAGAGTAGCAATCAGCCCCAGCATTTT CASSRGEQSSNQPQHF
TRBJ1-2 - TRBV6-5 - TGTGCCAGCAGTTACAGACGGAACTATGGCTACACCTTC CASSYRRNYGYTF
TRBJ2-5 TRBD2 TRBV11-3 - TGTGCCAGCAGCTCTAGCGGGGGCCAAGAGACTCAGTACTTC CASSSSGGQETQYF
TRBJ1-5 - TRBV15 - TGTGCCACCAGCAGAGAGGCGGGACAGCCCCAGCATTTT CATSREAGQPQHF
TRBJ2-1 TRBD1 TRBV5-1 - TGCGCCAGCAGCTTTGGGGGACAGAATGAGCAGTTCTTC CASSFGGQNEQFF
TRBJ2-5 - TRBV10-1 medium-sized TGCGCCAGCAGTGAGCAGACCCAGTACTTC CASSEQTQYF
TRBJ1-3 - TRBV9 - TGTGCCAGCAGCGTAGCCCCCGCTGGAAACACCATATATTTT CASSVAPAGNTIYF
TRBJ2-1 - TRBV7-2 - TGTGCCAGCAGCTTCGAGGGTTCGGGCAACAATGAGCAGTTCTTC CASSFEGSGNNEQFF
TRBJ2-5 TRBD1 TRBV5-1 once TGCGCCAGCAGCTTGGGGACAGGGGAATACCAAGAGACCCAGTACTTC CASSLGTGEYQETQYF
TRBJ2-1 TRBD1 TRBV15 - TGTGCCACCAGCAGAGAACAGGGGGCAGATGAGCAGTTCTTC CATSREQGADEQFF
TRBJ1-2 - TRBV4-3 - TGCGCCAGCAGCCAAGATCGCAACAGGGCGTATGGCTACACCTTC CASSQDRNRAYGYTF